The 28 T cell receptor beta chains below come from one sample, sequenced in a study of STAT5B mutations in CD4+ large granular lymphocyte leukemia. Produced via immunoSEQ multiplex PCR; TCRdb's table is partial and in-frame only. The sample carries about 37,000 clones, roughly nine tenths recorded once. The material sequenced was CD4+ T cells from blood buffy coats. The receptor source for this set is a human donor in good health.

This sequence joins TRBV6-5 and TRBJ1-2; 8 bases are a match to TRBD1. The CDR3 has 14 residues. V trimming: 6 bases; J trimming: 6 bases; junction bases outside the gene matches: 9. CDR1 is MNHEY and CDR2 is SVGAGI in the germline V gene. The CDR3 nucleotides read TGTGCCAGCAGCGCAGGGGGCAATATGAATGGCTACACCTTC. Translated: CASSAGGNMNGYTF.

The V gene is TRBV10-2, the J gene TRBJ1-1, with a possible D match to TRBD1 (5 bases). The CDR3 extends over 13 amino acids. Germline V CDR1 and CDR2: WSHSY, SAAADI. Trimming removed 4 bases at V and 5 bases at J, with 11 bases between. CDR3 DNA: TGCGCCAGCAGTGGGGGGACGGAGACTGAAGCTTTCTTT. Its translation is CASSGGTETEAFF.

This clone was detected once. The genes are TRBV5-6 and TRBJ1-5; TRBD1 matches 7 bases. This CDR3 spans 14 amino acids. V lost 1 base to trimming and J lost 6 bases; unmatched junction nucleotides: 4. The germline V gene has CDR1 SGHDT and CDR2 YYEEEE. CDR3 DNA sequence: TGTGCCAGCAGCTTGTACAGGGGTGGTCAGCCCCAGCATTTT. It codes for CASSLYRGGQPQHF.

The V call is TRBV6-1, the J call TRBJ2-5, with TRBD2 identical over 12 bases. Germline V gene lookup returns CDR1 MNHNS and CDR2 SASEGT. The V and J ends lost 4 bases and 2 bases, in that order; junction bases with no gene match: 5. The length of the CDR3 is 16 residues. Here the CDR3 reads CASSAPTSGGQETQYF. As DNA, the CDR3 is TGTGCCAGCAGTGCCCCGACTAGCGGGGGTCAAGAGACCCAGTACTTC.

This chain connects TRBV9 to TRBJ2-1; 15 bases align to TRBD2. J lost 0 bases, V lost 3 bases, and 7 bases had no gene match. In germline, CDR1 is SGDLS, CDR2 YYNGEE. CDR3 length: 19 residues. CDR3 sequence: CASSARTSGRALSYNEQFF. CDR3 nucleotides: TGTGCCAGCAGCGCTCGGACTAGCGGGAGGGCCCTCTCCTACAATGAGCAGTTCTTC.

V and J are TRBV7-2 and TRBJ1-5, with TRBD1 as a possible D gene (6 bases). Germline CDR1 and CDR2: SGHTA and FQGNSA. This CDR3 has 14 amino acids. V lost 5 bases, J lost 7 bases, and 15 bases lay in between. CDR3 sequence (DNA): TGTGCCAGCAGCCCGGACAGCCAAGGACAGCCCCAGCATTTT. It translates to CASSPDSQGQPQHF.

The chain carries TRBV28 and TRBJ1-5; 8 bases are a match to TRBD1. Germline CDR1 MDHEN, CDR2 SYDVKM. The CDR3 is 15 residues long. V lost 3 bases, J lost 6 bases, and 7 bases stayed unmatched. This chain's CDR3 is CASSFETGALQPQHF. The CDR3 nucleotides read TGTGCCAGCAGTTTTGAGACAGGGGCTCTTCAGCCCCAGCATTTT.

This chain connects TRBV4-1 to TRBJ2-2, with 8 positions matching TRBD1. Germline trimming cut 4 bases from V and 6 bases from J; bases unmatched to any gene: 10. CDR1 is MGHRA and CDR2 is YSYEKL in the germline V gene. The CDR3 extends over 16 amino acids. CDR3 amino acids: CASSPHRDRLSGELFF. The CDR3 coding sequence is TGCGCCAGCAGCCCCCACCGGGACAGGTTGTCCGGGGAGCTGTTTTTT.

The rearrangement links TRBV10-3 to TRBJ1-5; D gene unclear. Trimming removed 0 bases from V and 0 bases from J, with 9 bases in between. Germline V gene sequence: CDR1 ENHRY, CDR2 SYGVKD. There are 16 residues in the CDR3. The DNA of the CDR3 is TGTGCCATCAGTGAGTCCCAGCCAAATAGCAATCAGCCCCAGCATTTT. It codes for CAISESQPNSNQPQHF.

This clone was counted between two and nine times. The rearrangement uses TRBV5-8 and TRBJ2-5; 9 bases align to TRBD1. In germline, CDR1 is SGHTS, CDR2 YDEGEE. The CDR3 contains 14 residues. J lost 4 bases, V lost 4 bases, and 5 bases had no gene match. DNA of the CDR3: TGTGCCAGCAGCATGGGACAGGGAAGAGAGACCCAGTACTTC. As protein: CASSMGQGRETQYF.

The chain joins TRBV27 to TRBJ2-1; 11 positions agree with TRBD2. V shed 5 bases, J shed 6 bases, and the junction held 6 bases outside the gene matches. This CDR3 comprises 15 residues. Germline V gives CDR1 MNHEY, CDR2 SMNVEV (reference sequence). CDR3 in amino acids: CASSELAGGVNEQFF. The CDR3 nucleotides are TGTGCCAGCAGTGAGCTAGCGGGAGGAGTCAATGAGCAGTTCTTC.

The chain uses TRBV5-4 and TRBJ2-3; a weak D match, TRBD2 (6 bases). Looked up from germline, CDR1 is SGHNT and CDR2 is YYREEE (reference sequence). The length of the CDR3 is 13 residues. The V gene lost 4 bases and the J gene lost 4 bases, with 10 bases spanning the gap. The CDR3 sequence: CASSPPSADTQYF. The CDR3 nucleotides read TGTGCCAGCAGCCCCCCTAGCGCAGATACGCAGTATTTT.

Worth noting for this clone: Germline is not matched at one junction end, which may reflect a read error. The rearrangement uses TRBV14 and TRBJ2-7, with TRBD1 matching 7 bases. CDR1 and CDR2 (germline): SGHDN, FVKESK. The CDR3 covers 11 residues. The CDR3 DNA reads as TGTGCCAGCAGCCAGGGGACAGCCGTGTGGTTC. Translation: CASSQGTAVWF.

This chain uses TRBV29-1 with TRBJ1-5, with no clear D. Germline V gene lookup returns CDR1 SQVTM and CDR2 ANQGSEA. The CDR3 sequence is 13 residues long. V lost 4 bases and J lost 6, with 13 bases in between. The CDR3 loop reads CSVGLGKGQPQHF. DNA for the CDR3: TGCAGCGTTGGGTTAGGGAAGGGTCAGCCCCAGCATTTT.

This CDR3 is CASSLRETQYF. CDR3 coding DNA: TGCGCCAGCAGCTTGCGGGAGACCCAGTACTTC. J is TRBJ2-5 and V is TRBV5-1; D ambiguous. The ends were cut back, 1 base at V and 5 bases at J, with 3 bases in the middle. Looked up from germline, CDR1 is SGHRS and CDR2 is YFSETQ. This CDR3 is 11 amino acids long.

The genes are TRBV18 and TRBJ2-7; the D is unclear. V was trimmed by 2 bases and J by 0 bases, leaving 8 bases between them. Germline V gives CDR1 KGHSH, CDR2 LQKENI. This CDR3 has 14 residues. CDR3 sequence: CASSPVDPSYEQYF. DNA for the CDR3: TGTGCCAGCTCACCAGTGGACCCCTCCTACGAGCAGTACTTC. The entire variable domain, with the rest obtained from reference TRBV18 and TRBJ2-7, is as follows: NAGVMQNPRHLVRRRGQEARLRCSPMKGHSHVYWYRQLPEEGLKFMVYLQKENIIDESGMPKERFSAEFPKEGPSILRIQQVVRGDSAAYFCASSPVDPSYEQYFGPGTRLTVT.

The DNA of the CDR3 is TGCGCCAGCAGTAGAGACTCTGAAGCTTTCTTT. This gives the protein CASSRDSEAFF. J is TRBJ1-1 and V is TRBV5-1; D call uncertain. This CDR3 has 11 amino acids. V lost 5 bases to trimming and J lost 6 bases, with 8 bases between them. Looked up from germline, CDR1 is SGHRS and CDR2 is YFSETQ.

V and J are TRBV10-3 and TRBJ2-2; 7 bases are shared with TRBD2. The CDR3 runs 15 residues. The germline gives CDR1 ENHRY, CDR2 SYGVKD. Trimming took 3 bases from V and 4 from J; bases not matched to a gene: 5. This CDR3 reads CAISDSTSPTGELFF. As DNA, the CDR3 is TGTGCCATCAGTGACTCGACTAGCCCCACCGGGGAGCTGTTTTTT.

The CDR3 coding sequence is TGCGCCAGCAGCCGGGACAGGGGAACAGATACGCAGTATTTT. It yields the protein CASSRDRGTDTQYF. The rearrangement joins TRBV10-1 to TRBJ2-3, with 10 positions matching TRBD1. The CDR3 is 14 residues long. From germline, CDR1 is WNHNN and CDR2 SYGVQD (reference sequence). The V segment lost 6 bases and the J segment 3 bases; nucleotides outside the gene matches: 3.

The chain employs TRBV4-3 and TRBJ2-5; perhaps D is TRBD1 or TRBD2 (6 bases each). Judging by the DNA end, TRBJ2-7 fits better; the J call may be wrong. Germline CDR1 and CDR2: LGHNA and YSLEER. The CDR3 sequence is 15 residues long. CDR3 sequence (DNA): TGCGCCAGCAGCCAAGAGTGGGCCGGGGGCAACGAGCAGTACTTC. Its translation is CASSQEWAGGNEQYF.

The chain has TRBV6-1 and TRBJ1-5; 8 bases line up with TRBD1. Germline CDR1 reads MNHNS; CDR2 reads SASEGT. CDR3 size: 13 residues. The junction had 4 bases not matched to a gene; V was cut back by 8 bases and J by 4 bases. CDR3 in amino acids: CASRTGFNQPQHF. In nucleotides, the CDR3 is TGTGCCAGCCGGACAGGGTTTAATCAGCCCCAGCATTTT.

This clone was seen only once. The rearrangement links TRBV10-3 to TRBJ1-5; TRBD1 is a possible D gene (5 bases). The CDR3 is made up of 16 amino acids. CDR1 ENHRY and CDR2 SYGVKD come from the germline V gene. With 0 bases removed from V and 7 bases from J, the gap between germline ends came to 16 bases. This chain's CDR3 is CAISESMVEGRQPQHF. CDR3 sequence (DNA): TGTGCCATCAGTGAGTCGATGGTAGAGGGGAGGCAGCCCCAGCATTTT.

CDR3 sequence reads: CASSRGTGTYTGELFF. The CDR3, as DNA: TGTGCCAGCAGCCGAGGGACAGGGACCTACACCGGGGAGCTGTTTTTT. The V call is TRBV7-8, the J call TRBJ2-2; 9 nucleotides align to TRBD1. The V gene end was trimmed by 5 bases and the J gene end by 3 bases; junction bases not matched to a gene: 7. CDR3 length equals 16 residues. Germline V lookup: CDR1 SGHVS, CDR2 FQNEAQ.

V and J are TRBV5-5 and TRBJ1-3; D gene ambiguous. CDR1 and CDR2 (germline): SGHKS, YYEKEE (reference sequence). Trimming removed 5 bases at V and 0 bases at J, with 6 bases between. The CDR3 covers 13 residues. CDR3 sequence: CASSPDSGNTIYF. The CDR3 region has the DNA TGTGCCAGCAGTCCGGACTCTGGAAACACCATATATTTT.

The V call is TRBV7-2, the J call TRBJ2-7; 9 nucleotides align to TRBD2. The CDR3 consists of 16 residues. Trimming took 5 bases from V and 1 from J; bases not matched to a gene: 9. The V gene's germline CDR1 is SGHTA and CDR2 FQGNSA. CDR3 loop: CASSLGSGLASYEQYF. The CDR3 DNA follows: TGTGCCAGCAGCCTCGGCTCGGGACTAGCTTCCTACGAGCAGTACTTC.

The chain is built from TRBV5-1 and TRBJ2-7, with D unclear. Looked up from germline, CDR1 is SGHRS and CDR2 is YFSETQ. The CDR3 sequence is 15 residues long. Trimming pared 1 base from V and 2 bases from J, leaving 13 bases between. CDR3 sequence reads: CASSLTDRYTYEQYF. The DNA for the CDR3 is TGCGCCAGCAGCTTGACGGATAGGTACACCTACGAGCAGTACTTC.

This chain links TRBV28 with TRBJ2-7, with D possibly matching TRBD2 (5 bases). V gave up 7 bases and J gave up 2 bases, with 24 bases separating them. Germline CDR1 MDHEN, CDR2 SYDVKM. The CDR3 is 17 amino acids. CDR3 nucleotides: TGTGCCAGCACCGCCGGGATCTCCGGATTCAGACCCTACGAGCAGTACTTC. Protein product: CASTAGISGFRPYEQYF.

The V call is TRBV5-8, the J call TRBJ2-7; no reliable D call. CDR3 length equals 13 residues. V gave up 0 bases and J gave up 7 bases, with 11 bases separating them. Germline V lookup: CDR1 SGHTS, CDR2 YDEGEE. The CDR3 coding sequence is TGTGCCAGCAGCTTGGTTAGGGTCCGAGAGCAGTACTTC. This sequence encodes CASSLVRVREQYF.